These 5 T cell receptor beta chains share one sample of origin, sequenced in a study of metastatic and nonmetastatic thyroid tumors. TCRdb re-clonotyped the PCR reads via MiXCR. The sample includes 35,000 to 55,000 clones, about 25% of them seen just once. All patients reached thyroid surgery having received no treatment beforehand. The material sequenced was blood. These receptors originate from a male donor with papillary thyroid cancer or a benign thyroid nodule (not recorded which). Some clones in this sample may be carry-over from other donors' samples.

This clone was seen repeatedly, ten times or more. In DNA form, the CDR3 reads TGTGCCAGCAGTTACACGGACCGGCGCACCGGGGAGCTGTTTTTT. The encoded protein is CASSYTDRRTGELFF. The J gene is TRBJ2-2, the V gene TRBV6-5; no clear D. Germline loops: CDR1 MNHEY, CDR2 SVGAGI. The CDR3 covers 15 residues. The V and J ends lost 2 bases and 4 bases respectively, with 11 bases between them.

CDR3 region: CASIRLAGESEQYF. The DNA for the CDR3 is TGTGCCAGCATCCGACTAGCGGGAGAGAGCGAGCAGTACTTC. The chain is built from TRBV11-3 and TRBJ2-7, with TRBD2 matching 12 bases. The length of the CDR3 is 14 residues. V trimming: 7 bases; J trimming: 6 bases; junction bases outside the gene matches: 7. Germline V lookup: CDR1 SGHNT, CDR2 YENEEA.

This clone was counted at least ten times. The CDR3 bases are TGTGCCAGCAGTTCGGCAGGGATAAACGAGCAGTACTTC. Protein sequence: CASSSAGINEQYF. The chain combines TRBV27 with TRBJ2-7; the D gene is possibly TRBD1 (5 bases). Trimming stripped 4 bases from V and 5 bases from J, with 12 bases between. The CDR3 extends over 13 amino acids. Germline values: CDR1 MNHEY, CDR2 SMNVEV (reference sequence).

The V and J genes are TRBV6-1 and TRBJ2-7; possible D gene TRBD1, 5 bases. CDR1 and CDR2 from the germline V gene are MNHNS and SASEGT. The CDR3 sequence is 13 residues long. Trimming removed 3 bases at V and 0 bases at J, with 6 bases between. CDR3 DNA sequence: TGTGCCAGCAGTGAGACAGCCTCCTACGAGCAGTACTTC. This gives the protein CASSETASYEQYF.

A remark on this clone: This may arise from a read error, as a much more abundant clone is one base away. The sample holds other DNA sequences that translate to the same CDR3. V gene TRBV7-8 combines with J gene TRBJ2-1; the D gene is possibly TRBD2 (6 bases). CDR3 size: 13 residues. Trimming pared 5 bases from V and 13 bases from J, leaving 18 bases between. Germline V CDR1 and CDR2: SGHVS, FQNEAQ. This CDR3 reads CASSPREQGGQFF. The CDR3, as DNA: TGTGCCAGCAGCCCCCGGGAGCAGGGAGGACAGTTCTTC.